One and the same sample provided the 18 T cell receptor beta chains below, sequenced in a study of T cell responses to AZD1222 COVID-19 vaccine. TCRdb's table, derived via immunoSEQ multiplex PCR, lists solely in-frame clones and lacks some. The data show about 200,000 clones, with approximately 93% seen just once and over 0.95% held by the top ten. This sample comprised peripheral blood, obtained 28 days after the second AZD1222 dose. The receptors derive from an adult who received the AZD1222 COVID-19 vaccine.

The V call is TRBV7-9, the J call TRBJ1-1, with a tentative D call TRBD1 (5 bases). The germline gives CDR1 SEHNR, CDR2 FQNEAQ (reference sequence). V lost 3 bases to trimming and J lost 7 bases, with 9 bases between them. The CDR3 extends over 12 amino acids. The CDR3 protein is CASSFRQNEAFF. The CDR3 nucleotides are TGTGCCAGCAGCTTTCGACAGAATGAAGCTTTCTTT.

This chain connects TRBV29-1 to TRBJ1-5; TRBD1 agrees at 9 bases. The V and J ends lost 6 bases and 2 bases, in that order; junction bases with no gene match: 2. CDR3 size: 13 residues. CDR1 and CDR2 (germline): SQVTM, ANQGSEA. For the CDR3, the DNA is TGCAGCGTGCGACAGGGGGGCAATCAGCCCCAGCATTTT. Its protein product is CSVRQGGNQPQHF.

The CDR3: CASTGGSYNSPLHF. The DNA for the CDR3 is TGTGCCAGCACCGGAGGCTCCTATAATTCACCCCTCCACTTT. The chain recombines TRBV6-5 with TRBJ1-6, with D unresolved. The CDR3 has 14 amino acids. Trimming shortened V by 7 bases and J by 0 bases, and 7 bases separated the two germline ends. The V gene's germline CDR1 is MNHEY and CDR2 SVGAGI.

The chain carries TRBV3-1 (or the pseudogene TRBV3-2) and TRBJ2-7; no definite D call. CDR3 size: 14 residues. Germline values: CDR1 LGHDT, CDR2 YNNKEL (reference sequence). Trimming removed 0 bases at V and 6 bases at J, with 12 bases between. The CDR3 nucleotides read TGTGCCAGCAGCCAAGATCTATTTACTCGCGAGCAGTACTTC. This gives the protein CASSQDLFTREQYF.

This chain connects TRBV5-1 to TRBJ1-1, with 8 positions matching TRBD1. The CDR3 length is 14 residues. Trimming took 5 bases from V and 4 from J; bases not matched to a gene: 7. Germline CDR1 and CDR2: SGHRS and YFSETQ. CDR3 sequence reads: CASSTTGGSTEAFF. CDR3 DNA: TGCGCCAGCAGTACTACAGGGGGGAGCACTGAAGCTTTCTTT.

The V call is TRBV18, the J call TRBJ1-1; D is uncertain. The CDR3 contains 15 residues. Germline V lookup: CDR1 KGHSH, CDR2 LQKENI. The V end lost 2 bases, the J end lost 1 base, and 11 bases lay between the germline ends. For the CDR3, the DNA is TGTGCCAGCTCACCATTACCAGCCCGGAACACTGAAGCTTTCTTT. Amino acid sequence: CASSPLPARNTEAFF.

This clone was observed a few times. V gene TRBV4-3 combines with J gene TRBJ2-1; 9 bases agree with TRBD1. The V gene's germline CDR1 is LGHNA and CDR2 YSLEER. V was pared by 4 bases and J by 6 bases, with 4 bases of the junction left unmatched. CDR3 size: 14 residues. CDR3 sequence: CASSRGQGGNEQFF. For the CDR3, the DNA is TGCGCCAGCAGCCGGGGACAGGGAGGCAATGAGCAGTTCTTC.

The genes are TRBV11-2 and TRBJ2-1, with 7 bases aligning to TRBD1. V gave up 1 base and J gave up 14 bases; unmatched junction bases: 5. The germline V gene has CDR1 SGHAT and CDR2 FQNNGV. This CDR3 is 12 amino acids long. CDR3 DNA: TGTGCCAGCAGCTTAGCGACAGGGTTGGAGTTCTTC. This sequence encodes CASSLATGLEFF.

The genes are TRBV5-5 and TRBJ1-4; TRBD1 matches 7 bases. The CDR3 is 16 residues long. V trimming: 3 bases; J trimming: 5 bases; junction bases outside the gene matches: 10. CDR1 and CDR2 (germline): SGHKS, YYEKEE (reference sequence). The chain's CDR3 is CASSYRERGPNEKLFF. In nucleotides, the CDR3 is TGTGCCAGCAGCTACAGGGAGAGGGGGCCGAATGAAAAACTGTTTTTT.

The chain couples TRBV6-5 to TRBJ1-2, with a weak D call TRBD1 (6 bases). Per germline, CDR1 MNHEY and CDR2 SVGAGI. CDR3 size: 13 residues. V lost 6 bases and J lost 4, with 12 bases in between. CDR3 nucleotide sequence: TGTGCCAGCAGAATGGACAGTTCCTATGGCTACACCTTC. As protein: CASRMDSSYGYTF.

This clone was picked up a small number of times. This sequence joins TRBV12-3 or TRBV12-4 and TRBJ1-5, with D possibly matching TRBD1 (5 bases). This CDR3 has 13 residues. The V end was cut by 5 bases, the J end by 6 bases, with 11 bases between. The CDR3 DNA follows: TGTGCCAGCAGTCTCAGGACAATTCAGCCCCAGCATTTT. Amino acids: CASSLRTIQPQHF.

The chain's CDR3 is CASSYEQGMNTEAFF. The CDR3 DNA is TGTGCCAGCAGTTACGAACAGGGTATGAACACTGAAGCTTTCTTT. V and J are TRBV6-2 or TRBV6-3 and TRBJ1-1; D perhaps matches TRBD1 (6 bases). Germline V lookup: CDR1 MNHEY, CDR2 SVGEGT. CDR3 size: 15 residues. Trimming took 2 bases from V and 0 from J, leaving 10 bases between them.

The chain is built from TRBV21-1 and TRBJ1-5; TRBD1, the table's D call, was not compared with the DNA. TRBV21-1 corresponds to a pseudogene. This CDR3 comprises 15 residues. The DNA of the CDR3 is TGTGCCAGCAGCATCCTCCGGGACAGGGGTCAGCCCCAGCATTTT. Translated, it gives CASSILRDRGQPQHF.

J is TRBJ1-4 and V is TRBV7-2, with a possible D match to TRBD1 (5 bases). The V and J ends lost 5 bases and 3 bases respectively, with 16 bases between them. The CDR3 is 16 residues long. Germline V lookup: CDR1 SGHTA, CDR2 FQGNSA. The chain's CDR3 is CASSPRPGGSNEKLFF. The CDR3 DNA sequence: TGTGCCAGCAGCCCCAGGCCGGGGGGGTCTAATGAAAAACTGTTTTTT.

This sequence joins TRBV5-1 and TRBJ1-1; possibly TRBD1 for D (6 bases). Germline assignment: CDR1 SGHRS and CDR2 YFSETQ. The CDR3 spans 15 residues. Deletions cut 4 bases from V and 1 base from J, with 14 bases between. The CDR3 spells CASSTYREANTEAFF. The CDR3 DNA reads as TGCGCCAGCAGCACCTACAGGGAGGCGAACACTGAAGCTTTCTTT.

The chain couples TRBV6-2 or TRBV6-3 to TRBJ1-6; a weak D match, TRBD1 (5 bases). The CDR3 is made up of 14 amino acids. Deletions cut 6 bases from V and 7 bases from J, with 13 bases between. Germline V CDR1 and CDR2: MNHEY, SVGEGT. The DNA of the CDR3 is TGTGCCAGCAGCTCAGGGTTGGCGAATTCACCCCTCCACTTT. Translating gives CASSSGLANSPLHF.

CDR3 in DNA: TGTGCCAGAAGCTCCTCTCGGGTAGGAATCTATGGCTACACCTTC. Residues: CARSSSRVGIYGYTF. The V and J genes are TRBV5-3 and TRBJ1-2; unclear D gene. TRBV5-3 is identified as an open reading frame with a role that is uncertain. V was trimmed by 3 bases and J by 4 bases, leaving 16 bases between them. The CDR3 runs 15 residues.

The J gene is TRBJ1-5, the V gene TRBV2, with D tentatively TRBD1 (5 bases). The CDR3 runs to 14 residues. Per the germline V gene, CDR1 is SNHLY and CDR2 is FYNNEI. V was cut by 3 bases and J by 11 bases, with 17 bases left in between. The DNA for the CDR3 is TGTGCCAGCAGTGATGGGCAGGGTGGCCTGGCCCAGCATTTT. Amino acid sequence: CASSDGQGGLAQHF.